What follows are 18 T cell receptor beta chains derived from one specimen sequenced in a study of beta chain features in type 1 diabetes. Expressed TCRB transcripts got sequenced, as all isolated RNA was reverse transcribed. This table comes from immunoSEQ multiplex PCR, and its TCRdb copy is limited to in-frame clones, with some not included. The sample consists of hundreds of thousands of clones, roughly 30% of them appearing once. The sequenced sample was naive CD4+ T cells from blood. The receptors here all came from a man younger than 35 in good health.

This clone turned up a few times. This chain links TRBV15 with TRBJ2-3; TRBD1 aligns across 7 bases. Per germline, CDR1 LNHNV and CDR2 YYDKDF (reference sequence). CDR3 length equals 17 residues. Trimming cost V 5 bases and J 1 base; bases outside gene matches: 12. The CDR3 loop is CATSGKTGTVGTDTQYF. The CDR3, as DNA: TGTGCCACCAGCGGAAAGACAGGGACAGTAGGCACAGATACGCAGTATTTT.

This clone was counted between two and nine times. This chain connects TRBV28 to TRBJ2-1; 11 nucleotides agree with TRBD2. This CDR3 has 17 amino acids. The V segment lost 4 bases and the J segment 0 bases; nucleotides outside the gene matches: 5. Germline values: CDR1 MDHEN, CDR2 SYDVKM. CDR3 sequence (DNA): TGTGCCAGCAGTTCGGGACTAGCGGACCCCTCCTACAATGAGCAGTTCTTC. Amino acid sequence: CASSSGLADPSYNEQFF.

This clone has just a few counts. The genes are TRBV29-1 and TRBJ1-1; D is unresolved. Germline V gene sequence: CDR1 SQVTM, CDR2 ANQGSEA. This CDR3 is 14 amino acids long. With 0 bases removed from V and 3 bases from J, the gap between germline ends came to 11 bases. The CDR3 bases are TGCAGCGTTGAAGAGGGCCGTTGGGACACTGAAGCTTTCTTT. Its translation is CSVEEGRWDTEAFF.

The chain combines TRBV10-3 with TRBJ2-3; 13 bases line up with TRBD2. CDR1 and CDR2 from the germline V gene are ENHRY and SYGVKD. The V and J ends lost 7 bases and 1 base, in that order; junction bases with no gene match: 5. This CDR3 has 16 amino acids. The CDR3 sequence is CAITNGLAGGTDTQYF. In DNA form, the CDR3 reads TGTGCCATCACTAATGGACTAGCGGGGGGCACAGATACGCAGTATTTT.

The chain uses TRBV30 and TRBJ1-4; perhaps TRBD1 as D (6 bases). Germline assignment: CDR1 GTSNPN and CDR2 SVGIG (reference sequence). Trimming cost V 3 bases and J 5 bases, with 10 bases left between them. The CDR3 runs 13 residues. Written as DNA, the CDR3 is TGTGCCTGGAGAGGACAGCGGAATGAAAAACTGTTTTTT. This translates into CAWRGQRNEKLFF.

The chain carries TRBV7-9 and TRBJ2-6; D is ambiguous. The length of the CDR3 is 16 residues. The V end was cut by 4 bases, the J end by 0 bases, with 10 bases between. From germline, CDR1 is SEHNR and CDR2 FQNEAQ (reference sequence). The CDR3: CASSSYIRSGANVLTF. The CDR3 coding sequence is TGTGCCAGCAGCTCTTACATACGCTCTGGGGCCAACGTCCTGACTTTC.

The rearrangement uses TRBV7-2 and TRBJ1-2, with TRBD1 as a possible D gene (6 bases). The V and J ends lost 5 bases and 6 bases respectively, with 13 bases between them. Per the germline V gene, CDR1 is SGHTA and CDR2 is FQGNSA. The CDR3 sequence is 13 residues long. The CDR3 coding sequence is TGTGCCAGCAGCCAGGACAGAGAACATGGCTACACCTTC. This gives the protein CASSQDREHGYTF.

The chain couples TRBV10-3 to TRBJ2-7, with 7 bases that match TRBD1. This CDR3 is 13 amino acids long. Germline CDR1 and CDR2: ENHRY and SYGVKD. The V and J ends lost 8 bases and 5 bases, in that order; junction bases with no gene match: 9. In DNA form, the CDR3 reads TGTGCCATCGGCGACGACAGGGCCCACGAGCAGTACTTC. Translated, it gives CAIGDDRAHEQYF.

The chain is built from TRBV9 and TRBJ2-5; a possible D gene is TRBD2 (5 bases). The CDR3 runs 13 residues. Germline lookup yields CDR1 SGDLS and CDR2 YYNGEE. With 4 bases removed from V and 2 bases from J, the gap between germline ends came to 9 bases. For the CDR3, the DNA is TGTGCCAGCAGCCTGAGCGGACAAGAGACCCAGTACTTC. Protein product: CASSLSGQETQYF.

This clone was observed a handful of times. This chain uses TRBV9 with TRBJ2-7, with D possibly being TRBD1 (6 bases). The CDR3 has 17 residues. Germline CDR1 SGDLS, CDR2 YYNGEE. The V end lost 0 bases, the J end lost 0 bases, and 16 bases lay between the germline ends. CDR3 amino acids: CASSVAPTGVLSYEQYF. In nucleotides, the CDR3 is TGTGCCAGCAGCGTAGCACCGACAGGAGTGCTCTCCTACGAGCAGTACTTC.

This clone was seen a handful of times. V usage is TRBV28 and J usage is TRBJ1-5; D gene ambiguous. CDR3 length: 15 residues. Trimming took 4 bases from V and 6 from J, leaving 16 bases between them. Germline CDR1 reads MDHEN; CDR2 reads SYDVKM. The CDR3 nucleotides read TGTGCCAGCAGTTGGAGGAGCCATCCCGGTCAGCCCCAGCATTTT. Encoded protein: CASSWRSHPGQPQHF.

This clone has more than one count but fewer than ten. V usage is TRBV13 and J usage is TRBJ2-1; possibly TRBD1 for D (6 bases). This CDR3 is 13 amino acids long. Trimming left V 3 bases short and J 9 bases short, with 12 bases between. CDR1 is PRHDT and CDR2 is FYEKMQ in the germline V gene (reference sequence). The CDR3 region is CASSFKDSREQFF. The DNA of the CDR3 is TGTGCCAGCAGCTTCAAGGACAGTCGTGAGCAGTTCTTC.

This chain connects TRBV7-2 to TRBJ2-7; 10 nucleotides line up with TRBD2. Germline V CDR1 and CDR2: SGHTA, FQGNSA. This CDR3 is built from 14 residues. The ends lost 5 bases at V and 3 bases at J; junction bases unmatched: 4. The CDR3 bases are TGTGCCAGCAGCCTGGGACTAGCGAACTACGAGCAGTACTTC. It translates to CASSLGLANYEQYF.

The rearrangement uses TRBV25-1 and TRBJ2-5, with D perhaps given as TRBD1 or TRBD2 (5 bases each). Germline CDR1 reads MGHDK; CDR2 reads SYGVNS. CDR3 size: 15 residues. Trimming pared 4 bases from V and 4 bases from J, leaving 16 bases between. Here the CDR3 reads CASSVYYGTGETQYF. The DNA for the CDR3 is TGTGCCAGCAGTGTTTATTACGGGACCGGAGAGACCCAGTACTTC.

V is TRBV7-9 and J is TRBJ1-1, with TRBD1 matching 8 bases. CDR1 is SEHNR, CDR2 FQNEAQ, per germline (reference sequence). The CDR3 spans 15 residues. V was clipped by 0 bases and J by 3 bases; unmatched bases: 3. The DNA of the CDR3 is TGTGCCAGCAGCTTAGCCCAGGACAGGGACACTGAAGCTTTCTTT. It encodes CASSLAQDRDTEAFF.

This clone was seen a single time. The rearrangement uses TRBV19 and TRBJ2-5, with no clear D. Trimming left V 6 bases short and J 5 bases short, with 13 bases between. CDR1 is LNHDA and CDR2 is SQIVND in the germline V gene (reference sequence). This CDR3 is built from 13 residues. DNA for the CDR3: TGTGCCAGTAGCCTGGGTCCAGAGGAGACCCAGTACTTC. This encodes CASSLGPEETQYF.

This sequence joins TRBV30 and TRBJ2-5; no clear D gene. This CDR3 comprises 13 residues. The germline V gene encodes CDR1 GTSNPN and CDR2 SVGIG (reference sequence). Trimming pared 0 bases from V and 4 bases from J, leaving 9 bases between. This CDR3 reads CAWSVNWGETQYF. Written as DNA, the CDR3 is TGTGCCTGGAGTGTAAATTGGGGAGAGACCCAGTACTTC.

This chain connects TRBV5-1 to TRBJ1-1; a weak D match, TRBD1 (5 bases). Germline values: CDR1 SGHRS, CDR2 YFSETQ. CDR3 size: 17 residues. The V end was cut by 3 bases, the J end by 10 bases, with 28 bases between. CDR3 loop: CASSSYYQGGIAPSAFF. CDR3 nucleotide sequence: TGCGCCAGCAGCTCCTACTACCAGGGAGGTATAGCCCCCTCAGCTTTCTTT.